This TCR beta chain was sequenced for a study of blood T cell repertoires in COVID-19. Study details: The United States, Italy and Spain were the sources of the acute and convalescent COVID-19 samples. PBMCs, B-cell-depleted T cells, or T cells were the source of the cDNA or gDNA that made up the material.

Losses at the gene ends were 3 bases for V and 4 bases for J; bases not matched to a gene: 10. CDR1 and CDR2 (germline): KGHSH, LQKENI. The CDR3 extends over 17 amino acids. Per the authors' pipeline: Amplification from reference gene primers served as the basis for estimated nucleated cell counts. Clones were read by immunoSEQ multiplex PCR, and TCRdb kept only the in-frame ones, dropping some. V and J calls and clone size follow that table, whereas D and trimming were derived from the DNA. The sample includes hundreds of thousands of clones, 89% of them seen just once. The sequencing sample was made of peripheral blood. The clonotype originates from a man between 60 and 75 years old who had recovered from COVID-19. This chain joins TRBV18 and TRBJ2-1; 9 bases map to TRBD1. The CDR3 DNA is TGTGCCAGCTCACCTGGGGCACCGGGACAGGGTTACAATGAGCAGTTCTTC. Protein: CASSPGAPGQGYNEQFF.